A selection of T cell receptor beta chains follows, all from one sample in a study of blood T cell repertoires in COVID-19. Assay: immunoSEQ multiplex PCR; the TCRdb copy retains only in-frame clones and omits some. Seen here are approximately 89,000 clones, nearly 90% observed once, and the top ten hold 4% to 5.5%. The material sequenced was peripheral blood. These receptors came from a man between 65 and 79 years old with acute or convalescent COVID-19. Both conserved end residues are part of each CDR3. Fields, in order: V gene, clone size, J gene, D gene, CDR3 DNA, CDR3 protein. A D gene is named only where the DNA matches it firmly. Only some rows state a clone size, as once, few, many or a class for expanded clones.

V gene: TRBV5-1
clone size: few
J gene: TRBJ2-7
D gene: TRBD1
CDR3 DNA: TGCGCCAGCAGACCTCCGGGACAGGTCTTTAAGCAGTACTTC
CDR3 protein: CASRPPGQVFKQYF

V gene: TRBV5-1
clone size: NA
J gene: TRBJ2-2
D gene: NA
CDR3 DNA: TGCGCCAGCGCGACCGGGATTATGAACACCGGGGAGCTGTTTTTT
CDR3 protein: CASATGIMNTGELFF

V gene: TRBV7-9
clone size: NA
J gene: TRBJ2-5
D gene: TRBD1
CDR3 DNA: TGTGCCAGCAGCCCTGTGGGACAGGGGGAGACCCAGTACTTC
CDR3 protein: CASSPVGQGETQYF

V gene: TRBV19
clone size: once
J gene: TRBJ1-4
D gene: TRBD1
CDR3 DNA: TGTGCCACTAACCGGAACAGGGGTGAGGATGAAAAACTGTTTTTT
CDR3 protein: CATNRNRGEDEKLFF

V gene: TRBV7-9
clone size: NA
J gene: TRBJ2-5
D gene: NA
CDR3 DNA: TGTGCCAGCAACCGACAGGTTTACCAAGAGACCCAGTACTTC
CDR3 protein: CASNRQVYQETQYF

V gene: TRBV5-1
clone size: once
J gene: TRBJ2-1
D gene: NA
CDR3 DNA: TGCGCCAGCAGCTCCCTAGCCGGGACTCGCAATGAGCAGTTCTTC
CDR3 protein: CASSSLAGTRNEQFF

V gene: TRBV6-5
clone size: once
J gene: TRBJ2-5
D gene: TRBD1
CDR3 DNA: TGTGCCAGCAGAGAGACAGGGAAAGAGACCCAGTACTTC
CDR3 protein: CASRETGKETQYF

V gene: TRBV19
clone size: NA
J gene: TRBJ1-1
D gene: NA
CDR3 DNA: TGTGCCAGTAGCTGGACTACGACCGAAGCTTTCTTT
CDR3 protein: CASSWTTTEAFF

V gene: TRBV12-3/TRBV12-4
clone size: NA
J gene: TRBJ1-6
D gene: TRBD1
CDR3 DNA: TGTGCCAGCCGGACAGGGGAAGGGTCACCCCTCCACTTT
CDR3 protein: CASRTGEGSPLHF

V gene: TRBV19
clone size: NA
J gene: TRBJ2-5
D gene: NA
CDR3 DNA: TGTGCCAGTAGCGCGGCGGGGGCACTCCAAGAGACCCAGTACTTC
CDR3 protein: CASSAAGALQETQYF

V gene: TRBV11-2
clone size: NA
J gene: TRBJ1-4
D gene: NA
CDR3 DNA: TGTGCCAGCAGCCCCGGGGTTGATGAAAAACTGTTTTTT
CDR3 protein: CASSPGVDEKLFF

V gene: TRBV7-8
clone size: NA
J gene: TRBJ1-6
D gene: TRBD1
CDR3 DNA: TGTGCCAGCAGCTCCCGGGACAGAAATTCACCCCTCCACTTT
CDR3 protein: CASSSRDRNSPLHF

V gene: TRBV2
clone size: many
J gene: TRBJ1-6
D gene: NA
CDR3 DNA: TGTGCCAGCAGTGAGCCTGGGAGCTCCTATAATTCACCCCTCCACTTT
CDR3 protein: CASSEPGSSYNSPLHF

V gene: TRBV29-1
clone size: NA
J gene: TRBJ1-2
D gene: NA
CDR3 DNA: TGCAGCGTTGAAGAGACCGACCGCCAACTAAGTGGCTACACCTTC
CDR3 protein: CSVEETDRQLSGYTF

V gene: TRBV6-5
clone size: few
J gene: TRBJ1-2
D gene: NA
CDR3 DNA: TGTGCCAGCAGTTACAGAGAACCACGGAGCTATGGCTACACCTTC
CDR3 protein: CASSYREPRSYGYTF

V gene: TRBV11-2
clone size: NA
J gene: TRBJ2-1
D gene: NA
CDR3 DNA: TGTGCCAGCAGCTTTAGGGGGGGCATAACCTACAATGAGCAGTTCTTC
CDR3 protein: CASSFRGGITYNEQFF

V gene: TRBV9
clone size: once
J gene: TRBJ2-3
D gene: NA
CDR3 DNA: TGTGCGAGGGCGGGGCGGCATGACGTTACAGATACGCAGTATTTT
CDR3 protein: CARAGRHDVTDTQYF

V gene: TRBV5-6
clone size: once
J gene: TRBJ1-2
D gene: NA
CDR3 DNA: TGTGCCAGCAGCCCGACAGGACGCGGCTACACCTTC
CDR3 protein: CASSPTGRGYTF

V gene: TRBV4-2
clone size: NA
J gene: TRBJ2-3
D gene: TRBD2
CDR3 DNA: TGTGCCAGCAGCCAAGGGGGCGGGGGGGCCGCAGATACGCAGTATTTT
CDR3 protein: CASSQGGGGAADTQYF

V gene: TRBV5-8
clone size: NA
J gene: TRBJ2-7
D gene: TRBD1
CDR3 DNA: TGTGCCAGCAGTCAACAGGGGTACTCCTACGAGCAGTACTTC
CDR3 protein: CASSQQGYSYEQYF

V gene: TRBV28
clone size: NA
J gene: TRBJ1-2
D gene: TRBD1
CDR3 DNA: TGTGCCAGCAGTCCAGGGGGGACAGTCGATTATGGCTACACCTTC
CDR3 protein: CASSPGGTVDYGYTF

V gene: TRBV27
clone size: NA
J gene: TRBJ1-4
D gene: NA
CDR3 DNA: TGTGCCAGCAGCCCAGACAGGTTAAATGAAAAACTGTTTTTT
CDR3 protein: CASSPDRLNEKLFF

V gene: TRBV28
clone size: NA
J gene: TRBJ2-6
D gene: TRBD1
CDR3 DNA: TGTGCCAGCGATCGGACAGGGCCTGGGGCCAACGTCCTGACTTTC
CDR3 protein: CASDRTGPGANVLTF

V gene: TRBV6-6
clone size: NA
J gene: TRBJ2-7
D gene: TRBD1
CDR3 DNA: TGTGCCAGCACCCCCCAGGGGGTAACCTACGAGCAGTACTTC
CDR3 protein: CASTPQGVTYEQYF

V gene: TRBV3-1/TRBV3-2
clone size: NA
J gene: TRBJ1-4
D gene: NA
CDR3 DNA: TGTGCCAGCAGCCTTGGGACAATGCGTGGCGAAAAACTGTTTTTT
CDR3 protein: CASSLGTMRGEKLFF

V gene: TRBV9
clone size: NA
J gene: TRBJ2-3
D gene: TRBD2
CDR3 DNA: TGTGCCAGCGGGGGGGGTGGCACAGATACGCAGTATTTT
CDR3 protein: CASGGGGTDTQYF